The clone carrying this T cell receptor (beta chain) was recorded a few times. These data come from a study of molecular identifiers for immune sequencing clone quantification. Via MiXCR, TCRdb re-called the PCR reads, giving one row per CDR3 protein. The table lists nearly 650,000 distinct CDR3 sequences, over 25% of them singletons. The specimen was naive CD8+ T cells from blood, with Jurkat cell RNA spiked in. Subset denoted: FACS-sorted CD8+CD4-CCR7+CD45RA+ naive T cells. The TCR comes from a human donor in good health. Some libraries in this study had Jurkat cell RNA spiked in.

The CDR3 nucleotides are TGTGCCAGCAGCAAAGAGGGAGGGGGGATCAACAATGAGCAGTTCTTC. Translated, it gives CASSKEGGGINNEQFF. The rearrangement uses TRBV9 and TRBJ2-1; TRBD2 is a possible D gene (7 bases). CDR3 length: 16 amino acids. Per the germline V gene, CDR1 is SGDLS and CDR2 is YYNGEE. Trimming left V 4 bases short and J 5 bases short, with 19 bases between. Complete variable domain (other parts from reference TRBV9 and TRBJ2-1): DSGVTQTPKHLITATGQRVTLRCSPRSGDLSVYWYQQSLDQGLQFLIQYYNGEERAKGNILERFSAQQFPDLHSELNLSSLELGDSALYFCASSKEGGGINNEQFFGPGTRLTVL.